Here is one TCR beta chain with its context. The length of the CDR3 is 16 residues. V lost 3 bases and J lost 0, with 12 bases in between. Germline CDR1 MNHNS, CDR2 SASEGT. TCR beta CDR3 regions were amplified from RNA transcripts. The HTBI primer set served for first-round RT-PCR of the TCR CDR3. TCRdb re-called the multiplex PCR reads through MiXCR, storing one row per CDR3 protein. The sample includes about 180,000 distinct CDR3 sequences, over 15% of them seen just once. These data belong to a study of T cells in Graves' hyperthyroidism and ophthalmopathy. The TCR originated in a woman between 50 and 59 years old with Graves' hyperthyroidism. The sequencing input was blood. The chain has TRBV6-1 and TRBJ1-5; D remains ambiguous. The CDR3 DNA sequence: TGTGCCAGCAGTGACGGACGGTACTATAGCAATCAGCCCCAGCATTTT. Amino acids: CASSDGRYYSNQPQHF.